The rows below give T cell receptor beta chains drawn from one sample of a study of blood T cell repertoires in COVID-19. The table came from immunoSEQ multiplex PCR; TCRdb's copy has only in-frame clones and leaves some out. The repertoire has 180,000 or so clones, about 84% of them found once; the top ten carry 5% to 7%. Material for sequencing was PBMCs or T cells enriched from blood (not recorded which). The origin of the receptors is a man aged 40-49 years with acute COVID-19. The CDR3 runs from the conserved cysteine through the conserved F or W. D genes are given only for firm matches. The size entry is marked missing in some rows and otherwise reads once, few, many or a size class.

>TRBV28|.|TRBJ1-6|15|.
CASHTGGHLSSPLHF
TGTGCCAGCCATACGGGCGGACATCTTTCTTCACCCCTCCACTTT
>TRBV28|.|TRBJ2-1|15|TRBD2
CASSPHGLDYNEQFF
TGTGCCAGCAGCCCTCATGGACTAGATTACAATGAGCAGTTCTTC
>TRBV2|once|TRBJ1-2|13|.
CASLGPADTGYTF
TGTGCCAGCCTGGGGCCGGCGGATACGGGCTACACCTTC
>TRBV6-5|once|TRBJ2-5|12|.
CASGLRQETQYF
TGTGCCAGTGGGCTACGACAAGAGACCCAGTACTTC
>TRBV5-8|few|TRBJ1-1|16|.
CASSWTVGVRNTEAFF
TGTGCCAGCAGCTGGACAGTTGGCGTGCGAAACACTGAAGCTTTCTTT
>TRBV2|.|TRBJ1-4|14|TRBD1
CASSETGALEKLFF
TGTGCCAGCAGTGAGACAGGGGCTCTTGAAAAACTGTTTTTT
>TRBV24-1|.|TRBJ2-2|19|TRBD2
CATSDTAGTSGGNTGELFF
TGTGCCACCAGTGATACGGCCGGGACTAGCGGGGGGAACACCGGGGAGCTGTTTTTT
>TRBV28|.|TRBJ2-1|14|TRBD2
CASRLAGKSNEQFF
TGTGCCAGCAGGCTAGCGGGAAAATCAAATGAGCAGTTCTTC
>TRBV18|.|TRBJ2-3|15|TRBD1
CASSPGRQGADTQYF
TGTGCCAGCTCACCAGGGCGACAGGGGGCAGATACGCAGTATTTT
>TRBV5-6|few|TRBJ2-1|14|.
CASSPSVPTNEQFF
TGTGCCAGCAGCCCCAGCGTCCCGACCAATGAGCAGTTCTTC
>TRBV14|.|TRBJ2-5|18|.
CASSQGGVTGSFLETQYF
.
>TRBV28|.|TRBJ2-1|16|TRBD2
CASSPMGLAGVKEQFF
TGTGCCAGCAGTCCCATGGGACTAGCGGGAGTGAAGGAGCAGTTCTTC
>TRBV29-1|.|TRBJ2-1|14|TRBD2
CSVRLAGYFSEQFF
TGCAGCGTTAGACTAGCGGGATACTTTAGTGAGCAGTTCTTC
>TRBV30|once|TRBJ2-5|16|TRBD1
CAWSVLRQGAPETQYF
TGTGCCTGGAGTGTACTGAGACAGGGGGCGCCGGAGACCCAGTACTTC
>TRBV13|.|TRBJ2-5|16|TRBD1
CASSFTLDRVEETQYF
TGTGCCAGCAGCTTTACTTTGGACAGGGTGGAAGAGACCCAGTACTTC
>TRBV19|.|TRBJ2-6|15|.
CASSPGLSGANVLTF
TGTGCCAGTAGCCCAGGTCTCTCTGGGGCCAACGTCCTGACTTTC
>TRBV28|.|TRBJ1-1|16|.
CASSPHGSGMNTEAFF
TGTGCCAGCAGTCCTCACGGTAGCGGGATGAACACTGAAGCTTTCTTT
>TRBV30|few|TRBJ1-1|13|.
CAWATTGSSEAFF
TGTGCCTGGGCAACCACGGGGTCGAGTGAAGCTTTCTTT
>TRBV30|.|TRBJ1-5|15|.
CAWSLGGGSYQPQHF
TGTGCCTGGAGTTTAGGGGGTGGTTCGTATCAGCCCCAGCATTTT
>TRBV19|.|TRBJ2-3|16|.
CASSITAKGRSDTQYF
TGTGCCAGTAGTATAACGGCGAAGGGGAGGTCGGATACGCAGTATTTT
>TRBV30|.|TRBJ1-1|17|.
CAWSVRQNSYLWTEAFF
TGTGCCTGGAGTGTTCGACAGAATTCCTACCTGTGGACTGAAGCTTTCTTT
>TRBV9|.|TRBJ2-2|13|.
CASRAPPAGELFF
TGTGCCAGCAGGGCCCCCCCAGCCGGGGAGCTGTTTTTT
>TRBV5-4|.|TRBJ2-3|16|TRBD2
CASSRGTSGAANTQYF
TGTGCCAGCAGCAGAGGGACTAGCGGGGCCGCAAATACGCAGTATTTT
>TRBV7-9|.|TRBJ1-4|19|.
CASSLSSWGGRHTNEKLFF
TGTGCCAGCAGCTTATCATCTTGGGGGGGCCGTCATACTAATGAAAAACTGTTTTTT
>TRBV15|.|TRBJ2-7|15|.
CATSRDGGYSYEQYF
TGTGCCACCAGCAGAGATGGCGGCTACTCCTACGAGCAGTACTTC
>TRBV27|.|TRBJ2-3|16|.
CASSFGGGSLTDTQYF
TGTGCCAGCAGTTTTGGGGGCGGGAGCCTCACAGATACGCAGTATTTT
>TRBV2|few|TRBJ1-6|16|.
CASSGLPTSYNSPLHF
TGTGCCAGCAGTGGCCTACCTACCTCCTATAATTCACCCCTCCACTTT
>TRBV2|.|TRBJ2-1|13|.
CASSRGPGNEQFF
TGTGCCAGCAGCAGGGGACCTGGGAATGAGCAGTTCTTC
>TRBV4-1|.|TRBJ2-4|18|TRBD1
CASSPGQGGRIAKNIQYF
TGCGCCAGCAGCCCAGGACAGGGGGGCCGGATAGCCAAAAACATTCAGTACTTC
>TRBV10-2|.|TRBJ2-5|16|.
CASQDSSRISGETQYF
TGCGCCAGCCAGGACTCGAGCAGAATTAGTGGGGAGACCCAGTACTTC
>TRBV5-1|.|TRBJ2-2|16|TRBD2
CASSSAAGGPIGELFF
TGCGCCAGCAGCTCCGCGGCGGGAGGGCCGATCGGGGAGCTGTTTTTT
>TRBV7-9|few|TRBJ2-7|15|.
CASSLYELQPYEQYF
TGTGCCAGCAGCTTATACGAGTTACAGCCCTACGAGCAGTACTTC
>TRBV25-1|few|TRBJ2-2|13|.
CASSGGGNGELFF
TGTGCCAGCAGTGGGGGAGGCAACGGGGAGCTGTTTTTT
>TRBV19|.|TRBJ1-6|14|.
CASSFREDSSPLHF
TGTGCCAGTAGTTTCAGGGAGGATTCTTCACCCCTCCACTTT
>TRBV28|.|TRBJ2-7|18|TRBD1
CASSLLGTGELNGLEQYF
TGTGCCAGCAGTTTGTTAGGGACAGGGGAATTGAACGGCCTCGAGCAGTACTTC
>TRBV5-1|.|TRBJ2-1|15|TRBD2
CASSWTSGKYNEQFF
TGCGCCAGCAGCTGGACTAGCGGGAAATACAATGAGCAGTTCTTC
>TRBV7-3|.|TRBJ2-1|14|TRBD2
CASSQTSGSNEQFF
TGTGCCAGCAGCCAGACTAGCGGGAGCAATGAGCAGTTCTTC
>TRBV21-1|.|TRBJ2-2|15|.
CPVLGPLLNTGELFF
TGTCCCGTCCTTGGGCCCCTCTTAAACACCGGGGAGCTGTTTTTT
>TRBV7-2|once|TRBJ2-7|16|TRBD2
CASSSSGLALSYEQYF
TGTGCCAGCAGCTCCTCCGGACTAGCCCTCTCCTACGAGCAGTACTTC
>TRBV6-5|.|TRBJ2-1|15|.
CASSPSGGGINEQFF
TGTGCCAGCAGCCCCAGCGGTGGGGGGATCAATGAGCAGTTCTTC
>TRBV4-2|.|TRBJ1-6|13|.
CASSLDGIRPLHF
TGTGCCAGCAGCTTGGACGGGATTCGACCCCTCCACTTT
>TRBV9|.|TRBJ1-6|15|TRBD1
CASSVGAGGNSPLHF
TGTGCCAGCAGCGTAGGTGCAGGGGGGAATTCACCCCTCCACTTT
>TRBV19|.|TRBJ1-1|14|.
CASSSKGGKTEAFF
TGTGCCAGTAGTTCCAAAGGCGGGAAGACTGAAGCTTTCTTT
>TRBV30|.|TRBJ1-2|12|TRBD1
CAWSRGNGGYTF
TGTGCCTGGAGCAGGGGGAACGGTGGCTACACCTTC
>TRBV4-3|.|TRBJ1-5|14|.
CASSHFQDNQPQHF
TGCGCCAGCAGCCACTTCCAGGATAATCAGCCCCAGCATTTT
>TRBV19|few|TRBJ2-1|14|.
CASESGGNGNEQFF
TGTGCCAGTGAAAGCGGCGGGAATGGCAATGAGCAGTTCTTC
>TRBV20-1|.|TRBJ2-2|14|.
CSASLALDTGELFF
TGCAGTGCTAGTCTAGCGCTGGACACCGGGGAGCTGTTTTTT
>TRBV7-9|.|TRBJ1-5|13|.
CASSLGGVQPQHF
TGTGCCAGCAGCTTAGGGGGGGTTCAGCCCCAGCATTTT
>TRBV19|.|TRBJ2-1|13|TRBD2
CASKLAGVNEQFF
TGTGCCTCGAAACTAGCGGGAGTCAATGAGCAGTTCTTC
>TRBV3-1/TRBV3-2|.|TRBJ2-5|15|.
CASSRGLEGGGTQYF
TGTGCCAGCAGCCGAGGACTAGAAGGGGGGGGGACCCAGTACTTC
>TRBV9|.|TRBJ2-7|16|TRBD2
CASSERLAGGFYEQYF
TGTGCCAGCAGCGAGCGGTTAGCGGGAGGGTTCTACGAGCAGTACTTC